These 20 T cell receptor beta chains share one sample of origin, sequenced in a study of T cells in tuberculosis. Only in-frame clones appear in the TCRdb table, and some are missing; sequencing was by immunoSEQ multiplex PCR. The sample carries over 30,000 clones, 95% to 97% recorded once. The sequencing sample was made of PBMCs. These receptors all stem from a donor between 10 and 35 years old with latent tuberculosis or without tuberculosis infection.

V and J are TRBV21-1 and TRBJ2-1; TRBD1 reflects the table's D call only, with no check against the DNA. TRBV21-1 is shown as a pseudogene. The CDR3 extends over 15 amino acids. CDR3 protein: CASSKGTGGGHEQFF. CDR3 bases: TGTGCCAGCAGCAAAGGGACAGGGGGAGGTCATGAGCAGTTCTTC.

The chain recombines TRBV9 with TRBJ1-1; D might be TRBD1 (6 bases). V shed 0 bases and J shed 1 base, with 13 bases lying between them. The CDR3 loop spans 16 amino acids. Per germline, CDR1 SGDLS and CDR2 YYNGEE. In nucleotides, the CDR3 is TGTGCCAGCAGCGTAGGCCCCACAGGGACGAACACTGAAGCTTTCTTT. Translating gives CASSVGPTGTNTEAFF.

The CDR3 DNA reads as TGTGCCAGCTCAACCCGGGGGGAGCTCTACAATGAGCAGTTCTTC. Residues: CASSTRGELYNEQFF. V and J are TRBV18 and TRBJ2-1; TRBD2 agrees at 7 bases. Germline V gives CDR1 KGHSH, CDR2 LQKENI. The J segment lost 3 bases and the V segment lost 5 bases, leaving 7 bases of the junction unmatched. There are 15 residues in the CDR3.

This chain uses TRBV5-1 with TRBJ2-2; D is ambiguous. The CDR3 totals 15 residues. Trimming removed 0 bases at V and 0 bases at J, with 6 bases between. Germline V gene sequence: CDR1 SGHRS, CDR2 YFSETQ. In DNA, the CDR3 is TGCGCCAGCAGCTTGGACACAGCGAACACCGGGGAGCTGTTTTTT. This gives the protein CASSLDTANTGELFF.

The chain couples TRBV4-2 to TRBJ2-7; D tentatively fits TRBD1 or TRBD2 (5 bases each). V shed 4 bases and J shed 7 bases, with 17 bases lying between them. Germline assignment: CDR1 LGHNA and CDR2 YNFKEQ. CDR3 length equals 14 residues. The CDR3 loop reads CASSREGRPGEQYF. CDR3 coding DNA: TGTGCCAGCAGCCGAGAGGGCAGGCCAGGGGAGCAGTACTTC.

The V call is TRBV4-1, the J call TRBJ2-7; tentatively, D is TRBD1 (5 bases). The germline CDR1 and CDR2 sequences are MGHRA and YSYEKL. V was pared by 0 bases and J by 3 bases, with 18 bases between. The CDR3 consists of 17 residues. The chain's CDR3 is CASSQDAPPTANYEQYF. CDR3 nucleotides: TGCGCCAGCAGCCAAGACGCCCCCCCGACAGCCAACTACGAGCAGTACTTC.

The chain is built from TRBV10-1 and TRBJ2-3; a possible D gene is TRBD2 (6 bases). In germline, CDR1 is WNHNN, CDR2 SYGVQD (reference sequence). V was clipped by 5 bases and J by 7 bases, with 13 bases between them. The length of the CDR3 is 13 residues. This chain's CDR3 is CASSCAGRHTQYF. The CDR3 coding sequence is TGCGCCAGCAGTTGCGCAGGGAGGCATACGCAGTATTTT.

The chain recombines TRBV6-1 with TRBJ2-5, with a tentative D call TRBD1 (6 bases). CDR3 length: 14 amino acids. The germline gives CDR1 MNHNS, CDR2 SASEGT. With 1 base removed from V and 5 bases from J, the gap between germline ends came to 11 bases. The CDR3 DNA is TGTGCCAGCAGTGAAGACAGGGATCGGGAGACCCAGTACTTC. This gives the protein CASSEDRDRETQYF.

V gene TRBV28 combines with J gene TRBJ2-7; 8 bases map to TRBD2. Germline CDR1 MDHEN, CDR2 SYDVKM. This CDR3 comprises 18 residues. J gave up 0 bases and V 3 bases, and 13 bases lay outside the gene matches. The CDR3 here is CASSFKGRAGASSYEQYF. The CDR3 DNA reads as TGTGCCAGCAGTTTCAAGGGAAGAGCGGGAGCCAGCTCCTACGAGCAGTACTTC.

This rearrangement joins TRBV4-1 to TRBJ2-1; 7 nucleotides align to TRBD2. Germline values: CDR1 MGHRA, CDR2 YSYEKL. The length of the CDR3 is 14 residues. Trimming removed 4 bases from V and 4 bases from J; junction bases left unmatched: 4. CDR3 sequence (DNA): TGCGCCAGCAGCCGACTAGCCTATTACAATGAGCAGTTCTTC. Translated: CASSRLAYYNEQFF.

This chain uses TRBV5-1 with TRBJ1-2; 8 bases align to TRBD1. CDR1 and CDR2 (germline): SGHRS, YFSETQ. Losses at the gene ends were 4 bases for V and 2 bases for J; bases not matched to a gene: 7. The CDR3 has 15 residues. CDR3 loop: CASSLDRGGNYGYTF. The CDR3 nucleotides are TGCGCCAGCAGCCTCGACAGGGGAGGAAACTATGGCTACACCTTC.

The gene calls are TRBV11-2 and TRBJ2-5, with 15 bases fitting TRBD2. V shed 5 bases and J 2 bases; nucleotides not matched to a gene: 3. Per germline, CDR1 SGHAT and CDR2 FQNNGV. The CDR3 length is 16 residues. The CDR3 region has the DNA TGTGCCAGCAGCCAGGGACTAGCGGGGGGACAAGAGACCCAGTACTTC. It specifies CASSQGLAGGQETQYF.

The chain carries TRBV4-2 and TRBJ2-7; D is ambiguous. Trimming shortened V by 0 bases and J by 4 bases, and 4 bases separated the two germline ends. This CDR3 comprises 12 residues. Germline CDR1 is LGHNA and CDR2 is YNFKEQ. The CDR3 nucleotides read TGTGCCAGCAGCCAAGATTCATACGAGCAGTACTTC. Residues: CASSQDSYEQYF.

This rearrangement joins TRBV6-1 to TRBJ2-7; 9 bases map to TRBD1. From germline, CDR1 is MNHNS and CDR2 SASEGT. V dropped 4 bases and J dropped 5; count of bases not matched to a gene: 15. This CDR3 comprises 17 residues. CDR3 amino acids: CASSGNLGQGESHEQYF. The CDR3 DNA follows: TGTGCCAGCAGTGGGAATCTGGGACAGGGAGAAAGCCACGAGCAGTACTTC.

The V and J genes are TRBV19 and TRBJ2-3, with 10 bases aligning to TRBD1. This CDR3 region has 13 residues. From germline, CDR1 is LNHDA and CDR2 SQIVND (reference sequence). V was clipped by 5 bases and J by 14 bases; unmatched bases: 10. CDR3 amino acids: CASSSGQGDRSYF. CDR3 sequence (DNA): TGTGCCAGTAGTTCCGGACAGGGGGACCGTTCGTATTTT.

For the CDR3, the DNA is TGTGCCAGCAGTTTCCAGGGGAGCTCCTACAATGAGCAGTTCTTC. Protein: CASSFQGSSYNEQFF. This chain links TRBV6-6 with TRBJ2-1; D is possibly TRBD1 (6 bases). Germline CDR1 is MNHNY and CDR2 is SVGAGI (reference sequence). The CDR3 spans 15 residues. Trimming took 4 bases from V and 0 from J, leaving 10 bases between them.

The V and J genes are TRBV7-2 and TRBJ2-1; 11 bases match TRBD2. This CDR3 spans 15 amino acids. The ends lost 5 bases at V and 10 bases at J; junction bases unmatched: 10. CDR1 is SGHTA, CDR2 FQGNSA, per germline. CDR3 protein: CASSSSGGAVREQFF. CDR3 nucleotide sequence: TGTGCCAGCAGCAGTAGCGGGGGGGCTGTCAGGGAGCAGTTCTTC.

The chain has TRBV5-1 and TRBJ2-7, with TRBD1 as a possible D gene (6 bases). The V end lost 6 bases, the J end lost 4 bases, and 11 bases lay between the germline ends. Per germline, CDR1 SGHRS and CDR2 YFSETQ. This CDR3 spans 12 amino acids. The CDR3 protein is CASTGQSYEQYF. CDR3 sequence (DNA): TGCGCCAGCACCGGACAGTCTTACGAGCAGTACTTC. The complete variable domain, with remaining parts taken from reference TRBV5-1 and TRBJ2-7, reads KAGVTQTPRYLIKTRGQQVTLSCSPISGHRSVSWYQQTPGQGLQFLFEYFSETQRNKGNFPGRFSGRQFSNSRSEMNVSTLELGDSALYLCASTGQSYEQYFGPGTRLTVT.

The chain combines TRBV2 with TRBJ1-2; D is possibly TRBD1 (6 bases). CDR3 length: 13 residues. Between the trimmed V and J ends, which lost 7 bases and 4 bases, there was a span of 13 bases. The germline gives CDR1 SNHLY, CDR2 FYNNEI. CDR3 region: CASNAGAGYGYTF. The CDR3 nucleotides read TGTGCCAGCAACGCAGGGGCTGGCTATGGCTACACCTTC.

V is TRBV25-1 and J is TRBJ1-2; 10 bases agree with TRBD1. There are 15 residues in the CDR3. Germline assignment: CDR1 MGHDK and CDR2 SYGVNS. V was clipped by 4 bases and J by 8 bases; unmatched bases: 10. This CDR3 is CASSVPDDRGQGYTF. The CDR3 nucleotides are TGTGCCAGCAGTGTTCCCGATGACAGGGGGCAAGGCTACACCTTC.